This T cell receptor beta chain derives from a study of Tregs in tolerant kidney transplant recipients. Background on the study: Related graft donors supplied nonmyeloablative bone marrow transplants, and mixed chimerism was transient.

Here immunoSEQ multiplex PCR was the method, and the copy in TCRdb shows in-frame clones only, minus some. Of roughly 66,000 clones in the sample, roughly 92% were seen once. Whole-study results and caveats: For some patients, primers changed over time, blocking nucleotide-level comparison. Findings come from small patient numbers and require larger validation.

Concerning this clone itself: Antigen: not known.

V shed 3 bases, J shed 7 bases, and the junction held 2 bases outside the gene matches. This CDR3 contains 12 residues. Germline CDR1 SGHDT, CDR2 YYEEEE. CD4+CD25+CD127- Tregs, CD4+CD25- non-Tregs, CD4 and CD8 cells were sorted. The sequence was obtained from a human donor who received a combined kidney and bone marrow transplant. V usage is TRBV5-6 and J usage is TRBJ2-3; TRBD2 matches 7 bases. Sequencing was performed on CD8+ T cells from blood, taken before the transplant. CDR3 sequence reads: CASSSGGYTQYF. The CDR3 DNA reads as TGTGCCAGCAGCTCCGGGGGGTATACGCAGTATTTT. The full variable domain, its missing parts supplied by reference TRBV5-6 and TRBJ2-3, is DAGVTQSPTHLIKTRGQQVTLRCSPKSGHDTVSWYQQALGQGPQFIFQYYEEEERQRGNFPDRFSGHQFPNYSSELNVNALLLGDSALYLCASSSGGYTQYFGPGTRLTVL.